The present entry profiles one T cell receptor beta chain with its context. The entry originates in a study of blood T cell repertoires in COVID-19. Background on the study: Sample material is recorded as cDNA or gDNA derived from T cells, B-cell-depleted T cells, or PBMCs.

This CDR3 region has 15 residues. Germline V gene data show CDR1 as SGHDT and CDR2 as YYEEEE. The V segment lost 2 bases and the J segment 3 bases; nucleotides outside the gene matches: 5. The authors' processing: Amplification with reference gene primers provided the estimates of nucleated cell counts. Libraries were prepared by immunoSEQ multiplex PCR; TCRdb keeps only in-frame clonotypes and omits some of them. The V and J calls and clone size come from that table; D and trimming were worked out from the DNA. The sample lists some 350,000 clones; about 86% were seen once. Input material: peripheral blood. This TCR was sampled from a man aged 30-40 years with active or convalescent COVID-19. The chain carries TRBV5-6 and TRBJ1-5; 7 bases are a match to TRBD1. In nucleotides, the CDR3 is TGTGCCAGCAGCTTAGGGGACAGATACAATCAGCCCCAGCATTTT. Residues: CASSLGDRYNQPQHF.